These 6 T cell receptor beta chains were sequenced from one sample in a study of CD8 T cells in Susac syndrome. Random hexamers served to reverse transcribe roughly 0.5 to 1 ug RNA. In TCRdb, the immunoSEQ multiplex PCR reads were re-called with MiXCR into one record per CDR3 protein. The sample holds hundreds of thousands of distinct CDR3 sequences; 70% to 90% are singletons and the top ten take over 0.1%. The sample consisted of CD8+ T cells from PBMCs. The receptor source for this set is a human donor with multiple sclerosis.

This clonotype was detected only once. The chain has TRBV30 and TRBJ1-1; maybe TRBD1 (5 bases). V gave up 4 bases and J gave up 2 bases, with 11 bases separating them. Germline V gene sequence: CDR1 GTSNPN, CDR2 SVGIG (reference sequence). CDR3 length: 13 amino acids. The CDR3 DNA reads as TGTGCCTGGACAGGGCCCGGAAACACTGAAGCTTTCTTT. Protein: CAWTGPGNTEAFF.

V is TRBV5-1 and J is TRBJ2-1; 12 bases align to TRBD2. CDR1 SGHRS and CDR2 YFSETQ come from the germline V gene. This CDR3 spans 16 amino acids. V trimming: 3 bases; J trimming: 7 bases; junction bases outside the gene matches: 8. The CDR3 region is CASSSASGRAGNEQFF. The DNA for the CDR3 is TGCGCCAGCAGCTCTGCTAGCGGGAGGGCCGGGAATGAGCAGTTCTTC.

V and J are TRBV9 and TRBJ2-3; 10 bases match TRBD2. Germline-derived CDR1 and CDR2 are SGDLS and YYNGEE. V shed 0 bases, J shed 6 bases, and the junction held 7 bases outside the gene matches. This CDR3 region has 16 residues. The CDR3 reads CASSVVASGSFDTQYF. As DNA, the CDR3 is TGTGCCAGCAGCGTAGTAGCTAGCGGGAGTTTTGATACGCAGTATTTT. The whole variable domain, filled in from reference TRBV9 and TRBJ2-3, reads DSGVTQTPKHLITATGQRVTLRCSPRSGDLSVYWYQQSLDQGLQFLIQYYNGEERAKGNILERFSAQQFPDLHSELNLSSLELGDSALYFCASSVVASGSFDTQYFGPGTRLTVL.

V usage is TRBV2 and J usage is TRBJ2-4, with D hard to call. CDR3 size: 12 residues. The germline V gene encodes CDR1 SNHLY and CDR2 FYNNEI. V lost 1 base and J 8 bases, leaving 6 bases between the germline ends. In DNA, the CDR3 is TGTGCCAGCAGTGAAGGGGAAGACATTCAGTACTTC. Its translation is CASSEGEDIQYF.

The J gene is TRBJ2-2, the V gene TRBV5-4; D tentatively reads TRBD1 or TRBD2 (6 bases each). This CDR3 spans 15 amino acids. The germline CDR1 and CDR2 sequences are SGHNT and YYREEE (reference sequence). V was clipped by 5 bases and J by 4 bases, with 15 bases between them. The CDR3 loop reads CASRGGQGFTGELFF. The CDR3 bases are TGTGCCAGCAGGGGGGGACAAGGGTTCACCGGGGAGCTGTTTTTT.

This clonotype was seen more than once but under ten times. J is TRBJ2-7 and V is TRBV13; the D call may be TRBD1 or TRBD2 (5 bases each). The V end was cut by 3 bases, the J end by 0 bases, with 12 bases between. The CDR3 has 15 residues. The germline CDR1 and CDR2 sequences are PRHDT and FYEKMQ (reference sequence). The CDR3 sequence: CASSLDPGTSYEQYF. The DNA for the CDR3 is TGTGCCAGCAGCTTGGATCCCGGGACCTCCTACGAGCAGTACTTC.